Presented here are 30 T cell receptor beta chains from one specimen sequenced in a study of blood T cell repertoires in COVID-19. TCRdb's copy holds only in-frame clones and misses some; the assay was immunoSEQ multiplex PCR. There are around 300,000 clones in the sample; roughly nine tenths occur only once, and about 3% lies in the top ten. The sequenced sample consisted of PBMCs or T cells enriched from blood (not recorded which). Receptor source: a woman in her forties or fifties who had recovered from COVID-19.

This chain joins TRBV28 and TRBJ2-2, with TRBD1 as a possible D gene (6 bases). Trimming left V 1 base short and J 0 bases short, with 15 bases between. Germline CDR1 MDHEN, CDR2 SYDVKM. The length of the CDR3 is 18 residues. CDR3 residues: CASSLFTGTNANTGELFF. The CDR3 DNA reads as TGTGCCAGCAGTTTATTTACCGGGACAAACGCGAACACCGGGGAGCTGTTTTTT.

CDR3 region: CASSLDAITEAFF. In DNA, the CDR3 is TGTGCCAGCAGCTTAGACGCTATCACTGAAGCTTTCTTT. The V and J genes are TRBV7-9 and TRBJ1-1; D ambiguous. Germline lookup yields CDR1 SEHNR and CDR2 FQNEAQ (reference sequence). CDR3 size: 13 residues. V was pared by 1 base and J by 4 bases, with 7 bases between.

The CDR3 nucleotides are TGTGCCAGTACAGACAGAATCGCTGAAGCTTTCTTT. Translated: CASTDRIAEAFF. The V call is TRBV19, the J call TRBJ1-1, with a tentative D call TRBD1 (5 bases). The CDR3 totals 12 residues. With 7 bases removed from V and 6 bases from J, the gap between germline ends came to 12 bases. Germline lookup yields CDR1 LNHDA and CDR2 SQIVND (reference sequence).

This chain links TRBV4-2 with TRBJ1-5; 7 nucleotides match TRBD1. This CDR3 has 17 amino acids. Unmatched junction bases numbered 5, after V lost 0 bases and J lost 0 bases. Per germline, CDR1 LGHNA and CDR2 YNFKEQ. As DNA, the CDR3 is TGTGCCAGCAGCCAAGATCAGGGGGGTTATAGCAATCAGCCCCAGCATTTT. It yields the protein CASSQDQGGYSNQPQHF.

The J gene is TRBJ2-2, the V gene TRBV27, with 11 bases matching TRBD2. The CDR3 covers 18 residues. CDR1 is MNHEY and CDR2 is SMNVEV in the germline V gene (reference sequence). The trim removed 5 bases at V and 0 bases at J, leaving 8 bases unmatched. CDR3 region: CASSTRLAGTSNTGELFF. The CDR3 DNA follows: TGTGCCAGCAGTACCAGACTAGCGGGGACCTCGAACACCGGGGAGCTGTTTTTT.

The rearrangement joins TRBV29-1 to TRBJ1-5; tentatively, D is TRBD1 (5 bases). Trimming cost V 4 bases and J 2 bases, with 15 bases left between them. The CDR3 totals 15 residues. CDR1 and CDR2 from the germline V gene are SQVTM and ANQGSEA. The CDR3 here is CSVVTGGVGNQPQHF. CDR3 nucleotides: TGCAGCGTTGTAACCGGGGGGGTAGGCAATCAGCCCCAGCATTTT. The whole variable domain, filled in from reference TRBV29-1 and TRBJ1-5, reads SAVISQKPSRDICQRGTSLTIQCQVDSQVTMMFWYRQQPGQSLTLIATANQGSEATYESGFVIDKFPISRPNLTFSTLTVSNMSPEDSSIYLCSVVTGGVGNQPQHFGDGTRLSIL.

The chain couples TRBV7-2 to TRBJ1-5; D possibly corresponds to TRBD1 (6 bases). Germline lookup yields CDR1 SGHTA and CDR2 FQGNSA. This CDR3 comprises 15 residues. V lost 2 bases, J lost 2 bases, and 10 bases lay in between. The CDR3 nucleotides are TGTGCCAGCAGCTTACTTCGGACAGGCAATCAGCCCCAGCATTTT. Translating it yields CASSLLRTGNQPQHF.

CDR3: CASSFDRISGANVLTF. DNA for the CDR3: TGTGCCAGCAGCTTTGACAGGATCTCTGGGGCCAACGTCCTGACTTTC. The V gene is TRBV7-2, the J gene TRBJ2-6, with D possibly being TRBD1 (6 bases). CDR3 length equals 16 residues. V was cut by 3 bases and J by 0 bases, with 9 bases left in between. Germline CDR1 and CDR2: SGHTA and FQGNSA.

The chain has TRBV5-1 and TRBJ2-3; perhaps TRBD1 as D (6 bases). V gave up 3 bases and J gave up 3 bases, with 8 bases separating them. Germline values: CDR1 SGHRS, CDR2 YFSETQ. The CDR3 contains 13 residues. Written as DNA, the CDR3 is TGCGCCAGCAGCTCACAGGGTACAGATACGCAGTATTTT. Its protein is CASSSQGTDTQYF.

This rearrangement joins TRBV18 to TRBJ1-5; D is ambiguous. V was clipped by 2 bases and J by 2 bases, with 7 bases between them. The CDR3 has 14 amino acids. Germline lookup yields CDR1 KGHSH and CDR2 LQKENI. The CDR3 DNA reads as TGTGCCAGCTCACCAACAGATGGCAATCAGCCCCAGCATTTT. Amino acids: CASSPTDGNQPQHF.

The CDR3 region is CASSQVQAGRHNSPLHF. The DNA for the CDR3 is TGTGCCAGCAGCCAAGTCCAGGCGGGACGGCATAATTCACCCCTCCACTTT. This rearrangement joins TRBV14 to TRBJ1-6; D possibly corresponds to TRBD1 (5 bases). The CDR3 runs 17 residues. Germline CDR1 reads SGHDN; CDR2 reads FVKESK. V dropped 1 base and J dropped 5 bases, with 15 bases sitting between them.

The chain combines TRBV18 with TRBJ1-1; no clear D. The germline gives CDR1 KGHSH, CDR2 LQKENI. The CDR3 has 14 amino acids. Trimming cost V 3 bases and J 0 bases, with 8 bases left between them. The CDR3 region is CASSPNSLNTEAFF. As DNA, the CDR3 is TGTGCCAGCTCACCTAACAGTTTGAACACTGAAGCTTTCTTT.

This sequence joins TRBV2 and TRBJ1-6, with 7 bases matching TRBD1. Germline V gene sequence: CDR1 SNHLY, CDR2 FYNNEI. V dropped 7 bases and J dropped 4; count of bases not matched to a gene: 7. This CDR3 is 15 amino acids long. CDR3 bases: TGTGCCAGCACCCCCCGGACAGGTTATAATTCACCCCTCCACTTT. Translating it yields CASTPRTGYNSPLHF. The variable domain in full, with the rest retrieved from reference TRBV2 and TRBJ1-6, is EPEVTQTPSHQVTQMGQEVILRCVPISNHLYFYWYRQILGQKVEFLVSFYNNEISEKSEIFDDQFSVERPDGSNFTLKIRSTKLEDSAMYFCASTPRTGYNSPLHFGNGTRLTVT.

In its sample, this clone was seen once. V and J are TRBV6-5 and TRBJ2-3; D call uncertain. The CDR3 is 15 residues long. Germline V gene sequence: CDR1 MNHEY, CDR2 SVGAGI. The ends were cut back, 2 bases at V and 4 bases at J, with 13 bases in the middle. The DNA for the CDR3 is TGTGCCAGCAGTTACCAATCACCTATTCCAGATACGCAGTATTTT. This sequence encodes CASSYQSPIPDTQYF.

The chain couples TRBV12-3 or TRBV12-4 to TRBJ1-1, with D tentatively TRBD1 (6 bases). This CDR3 has 12 amino acids. The V and J ends lost 6 bases and 10 bases respectively, with 15 bases between them. CDR3 DNA sequence: TGTGCCAGCAGCCCAAGGGGGTTAGCAGCTTTCTTT. It is translated as CASSPRGLAAFF.

CDR3 DNA sequence: TGTGCCAGCAGCTTAACGGGAGTCAGAAGCAATGAGCAGTTCTTC. Translated, it gives CASSLTGVRSNEQFF. This rearrangement joins TRBV7-6 to TRBJ2-1, with D maybe TRBD2 (6 bases). There are 15 residues in the CDR3. Deletions cut 2 bases from V and 6 bases from J, with 14 bases between. The germline V gene has CDR1 SGHVS and CDR2 FNYEAQ. Together with reference TRBV7-6 and TRBJ2-1, the CDR3 gives the full variable domain: GAGVSQSPRYKVTKRGQDVALRCDPISGHVSLYWYRQALGQGPEFLTYFNYEAQQDKSGLPNDRFSAERPEGSISTLTIQRTEQRDSAMYRCASSLTGVRSNEQFFGPGTRLTVL.

The chain carries TRBV18 and TRBJ2-7, with 10 bases identical to TRBD1. CDR1 and CDR2 from the germline V gene are KGHSH and LQKENI. V trimming: 2 bases; J trimming: 6 bases; junction bases outside the gene matches: 4. CDR3 length: 14 amino acids. The CDR3, as DNA: TGTGCCAGCTCACCATCAGGGACAGGGGTCGAGCAGTACTTC. This gives the protein CASSPSGTGVEQYF.

The gene calls are TRBV28 and TRBJ1-2; D gene ambiguous. The CDR3 is 15 amino acids. The V gene's germline CDR1 is MDHEN and CDR2 SYDVKM. V shed 6 bases and J shed 9 bases, with 23 bases lying between them. This CDR3 reads CASRREPGPQSSYTF. Written as DNA, the CDR3 is TGTGCCAGCAGGAGGGAACCCGGGCCCCAGTCTAGCTACACCTTC.

The chain recombines TRBV15 with TRBJ2-1; 9 nucleotides line up with TRBD1. This CDR3 spans 15 amino acids. The V gene's germline CDR1 is LNHNV and CDR2 YYDKDF (reference sequence). J was trimmed by 2 bases and V by 5 bases; bases with no gene match: 4. As DNA, the CDR3 is TGTGCCACCAGCCCGGGACAGGGAACCTACAATGAGCAGTTCTTC. This sequence encodes CATSPGQGTYNEQFF. Full variable domain (missing parts from reference TRBV15 and TRBJ2-1): DAMVIQNPRYQVTQFGKPVTLSCSQTLNHNVMYWYQQKSSQAPKLLFHYYDKDFNNEADTPDNFQSRRPNTSFCFLDIRSPGLGDTAMYLCATSPGQGTYNEQFFGPGTRLTVL.

The chain uses TRBV9 and TRBJ1-1, with 7 positions matching TRBD1. Germline CDR1 reads SGDLS; CDR2 reads YYNGEE. V trimming: 3 bases; J trimming: 1 base; junction bases outside the gene matches: 6. The CDR3 runs to 15 residues. The CDR3, as DNA: TGTGCCAGCAGCGCCCGGACAGGACCGAACACTGAAGCTTTCTTT. Its protein is CASSARTGPNTEAFF. Supplemented by reference TRBV9 and TRBJ1-1, the full variable domain reads DSGVTQTPKHLITATGQRVTLRCSPRSGDLSVYWYQQSLDQGLQFLIQYYNGEERAKGNILERFSAQQFPDLHSELNLSSLELGDSALYFCASSARTGPNTEAFFGQGTRLTVV.

This clone was counted a few times. The chain recombines TRBV6-5 with TRBJ1-1, with a weak D call TRBD1 (5 bases). CDR1 is MNHEY and CDR2 is SVGAGI in the germline V gene. Trimming cost V 5 bases and J 4 bases, with 11 bases left between them. The CDR3 extends over 13 amino acids. CDR3 bases: TGTGCCAGCAGTAGGGACTCATCCACTGAAGCTTTCTTT. It is translated as CASSRDSSTEAFF.

The chain carries TRBV6-5 and TRBJ2-5; the D is unclear. Trimming cost V 8 bases and J 2 bases, with 12 bases left between them. Germline assignment: CDR1 MNHEY and CDR2 SVGAGI. This CDR3 has 13 amino acids. The CDR3 sequence: CASARRRQETQYF. The CDR3 nucleotides are TGTGCCAGCGCGAGAAGGAGACAAGAGACCCAGTACTTC.

The rearrangement uses TRBV9 and TRBJ1-5; D might be TRBD1 (5 bases). From germline, CDR1 is SGDLS and CDR2 YYNGEE. The CDR3 runs to 15 residues. V lost 0 bases, J lost 0 bases, and 7 bases lay in between. Here the CDR3 DNA reads TGTGCCAGCAGCGTAGACAGGACTAGCAATCAGCCCCAGCATTTT. The encoded protein is CASSVDRTSNQPQHF. Drawing the rest from reference TRBV9 and TRBJ1-5, the complete variable domain is DSGVTQTPKHLITATGQRVTLRCSPRSGDLSVYWYQQSLDQGLQFLIQYYNGEERAKGNILERFSAQQFPDLHSELNLSSLELGDSALYFCASSVDRTSNQPQHFGDGTRLSIL.

The rearrangement links TRBV6-2 or TRBV6-3 to TRBJ2-7, with 8 bases matching TRBD2. The germline CDR1 and CDR2 sequences are MNHEY and SVGEGT. The CDR3 loop spans 16 amino acids. The ends lost 0 bases at V and 4 bases at J; junction bases unmatched: 8. The CDR3, as DNA: TGTGCCAGCAGTTACTCGTCCAGCGGGAGTCTGTACGAGCAGTACTTC. It specifies CASSYSSSGSLYEQYF.

The rearrangement joins TRBV10-1 to TRBJ1-1; 8 positions match TRBD1. The V and J ends lost 5 bases and 3 bases, in that order; junction bases with no gene match: 11. CDR1 is WNHNN and CDR2 is SYGVQD in the germline V gene (reference sequence). There are 16 residues in the CDR3. CDR3 region: CASSQDVDRVDTEAFF. The CDR3 coding sequence is TGCGCCAGCAGTCAGGACGTGGACAGGGTGGACACTGAAGCTTTCTTT.

The rearrangement joins TRBV6-6 to TRBJ2-1; TRBD2 matches 13 bases. The V and J ends lost 6 bases and 8 bases, in that order; junction bases with no gene match: 10. Germline CDR1 MNHNY, CDR2 SVGAGI (reference sequence). The CDR3 is 16 residues long. The CDR3 coding sequence is TGTGCCAGCAGGGGGACTAGCGGGAAAAATGGTTATGAGCAGTTCTTC. It encodes CASRGTSGKNGYEQFF.

V is TRBV28 and J is TRBJ1-3, with 8 bases identical to TRBD1. Trimming at V came to 5 bases and at J to 6 bases, leaving 6 bases not matched to a gene. The CDR3 runs to 14 residues. Germline assignment: CDR1 MDHEN and CDR2 SYDVKM. The CDR3 bases are TGTGCCAGCAGTGGGGTGACAGGGGTAAACACCATATATTTT. Translated, it gives CASSGVTGVNTIYF.

The rearrangement links TRBV18 to TRBJ1-1; possibly TRBD1 for D (6 bases). The germline V and J ends were trimmed by 2 bases and 2 bases, with 9 bases remaining between them. The CDR3 totals 14 residues. Per the germline V gene, CDR1 is KGHSH and CDR2 is LQKENI. The CDR3 is CASSPAGANTEAFF. DNA for the CDR3: TGTGCCAGCTCACCAGCGGGGGCCAACACTGAAGCTTTCTTT.

This chain links TRBV29-1 with TRBJ1-1; D unresolved. From germline, CDR1 is SQVTM and CDR2 ANQGSEA. CDR3 length equals 13 residues. Trimming took off 4 bases at V and 7 bases at J, with 16 bases between the two ends. The CDR3 DNA reads TGCAGCGTTGTGAGGGCGGCCCAGAGTGAAGCTTTCTTT. Amino acid sequence: CSVVRAAQSEAFF.

In nucleotides, the CDR3 is TGTGCCAGCAGCCTTAGGGGGTCCGACGAGCAGTACTTC. Its translation is CASSLRGSDEQYF. V and J are TRBV7-9 and TRBJ2-7, with D possibly matching TRBD1 (6 bases). CDR3 length: 13 residues. CDR1 is SEHNR, CDR2 FQNEAQ, per germline (reference sequence). Deletions cut 5 bases from V and 5 bases from J, with 13 bases between. Supplemented by reference TRBV7-9 and TRBJ2-7, the full variable domain reads DTGVSQNPRHKITKRGQNVTFRCDPISEHNRLYWYRQTLGQGPEFLTYFQNEAQLEKSRLLSDRFSAERPKGSFSTLEIQRTEQGDSAMYLCASSLRGSDEQYFGPGTRLTVT.